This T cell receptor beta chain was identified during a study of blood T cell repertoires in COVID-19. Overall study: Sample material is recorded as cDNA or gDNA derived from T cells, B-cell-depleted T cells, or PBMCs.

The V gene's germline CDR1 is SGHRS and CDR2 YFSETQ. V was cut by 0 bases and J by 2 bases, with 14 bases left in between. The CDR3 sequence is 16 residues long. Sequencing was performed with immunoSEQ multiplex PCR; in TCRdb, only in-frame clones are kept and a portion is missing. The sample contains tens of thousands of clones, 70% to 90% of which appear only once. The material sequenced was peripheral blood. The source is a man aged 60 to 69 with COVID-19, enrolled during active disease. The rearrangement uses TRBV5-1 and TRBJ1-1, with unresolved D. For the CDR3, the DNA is TGCGCCAGCAGCTTGGCCAGAAGGGAGGGAAACACTGAAGCTTTCTTT. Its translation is CASSLARREGNTEAFF.